One sample yielded the 6 T cell receptor beta chains listed below, sequenced in a study of cytomegalovirus exposure and HLA in healthy donors (dated by TCRdb to 2015 to 2018). The library was built by means of the immunoSEQ multiplex PCR assay. A mixture of 60 forward primers for TCR Vbeta segments and 13 reverse primers for TCR Jbeta segments was used in the multiplex PCR. As stored in TCRdb, this immuneACCESS dataset retains in-frame rearrangements with V and J assigned. A fraction of the clones does not appear; measured against another copy, unresolved V genes explain less than half of the discrepancy, and the remainder lacks a known reason. The sample table holds approximately 140,000 clones, of which more than 75% were seen once. The ten top clones hold less than 2% of the sample. Specimen: PBMCs. The receptors here all came from a man aged 35 to 55 in good health and CMV-seronegative.

The chain links TRBV30 to TRBJ1-5; possible D gene TRBD1, 6 bases. The V end lost 3 bases, the J end lost 6 bases, and 21 bases lay between the germline ends. The CDR3 is 16 amino acids. The germline V gene encodes CDR1 GTSNPN and CDR2 SVGIG (reference sequence). For the CDR3, the DNA is TGTGCCTGGAGCAGGGGCAAGACATCTGGCAGTCAGCCCCAGCATTTT. Encoded protein: CAWSRGKTSGSQPQHF.

The genes are TRBV6-1 and TRBJ1-1; a possible D gene is TRBD1 (5 bases). This CDR3 contains 14 residues. Germline lookup yields CDR1 MNHNS and CDR2 SASEGT. V was trimmed by 5 bases and J by 3 bases, leaving 13 bases between them. The CDR3 spells CASSTGWGDTEAFF. The CDR3 DNA is TGTGCCAGCAGTACCGGATGGGGCGACACTGAAGCTTTCTTT.

V gene TRBV27 combines with J gene TRBJ2-7, with D possibly matching TRBD2 (5 bases). Trimming shortened V by 10 bases and J by 2 bases, and 18 bases separated the two germline ends. Per germline, CDR1 MNHEY and CDR2 SMNVEV (reference sequence). The CDR3 consists of 14 residues. Here the CDR3 reads CAIRPGVHTYEQYF. CDR3 nucleotides: TGTGCCATCAGGCCCGGGGTGCATACCTACGAGCAGTACTTC.

J is TRBJ2-5 and V is TRBV11-2, with D perhaps matching TRBD2 (6 bases). The CDR3 is 14 residues long. V shed 7 bases and J shed 1 base, with 13 bases lying between them. Germline loops: CDR1 SGHAT, CDR2 FQNNGV. The CDR3 DNA follows: TGTGCCAGCACCGCGGGGCGGGTCCAAGAGACCCAGTACTTC. Protein product: CASTAGRVQETQYF.

This clone has only one observation. The chain employs TRBV5-1 and TRBJ2-3; 7 bases map to TRBD1. Germline CDR1 reads SGHRS; CDR2 reads YFSETQ. The CDR3 runs 15 residues. Trimming cost V 0 bases and J 2 bases; bases outside gene matches: 3. CDR3 sequence: CASSLVRGLTDTQYF. Written as DNA, the CDR3 is TGCGCCAGCAGCTTGGTAAGGGGGCTCACAGATACGCAGTATTTT.

This chain uses TRBV7-7 with TRBJ2-5; 8 nucleotides align to TRBD2. Germline CDR1 is SSHAT and CDR2 is FNYEAQ (reference sequence). The CDR3 loop spans 14 amino acids. J lost 1 base, V lost 5 bases, and 3 bases had no gene match. CDR3 nucleotide sequence: TGTGCCAGCAGCCAGACTAGCGCCCAAGAGACCCAGTACTTC. As protein: CASSQTSAQETQYF.